Listed here are 25 T cell receptor beta chains from one sample, sequenced in a study of shared clonotypes between healthy human individuals. Profiled with immunoSEQ multiplex PCR; TCRdb holds only in-frame clones, not every one. The data contain about 2 million clones, around 95% of them singletons. Sequences were obtained from naive CD4+ T cells sorted from blood. Sample subset: CD45RA+ positively selected. All receptors come from a man in his late teens or twenties in good health.

The chain is built from TRBV9 and TRBJ2-3, with TRBD2 as a possible D gene (6 bases). Looked up from germline, CDR1 is SGDLS and CDR2 is YYNGEE. Trimming shortened V by 0 bases and J by 1 base, and 15 bases separated the two germline ends. There are 17 residues in the CDR3. The CDR3 DNA follows: TGTGCCAGCAGCGTAGTAGCGGAACTTATAGGCACAGATACGCAGTATTTT. This gives the protein CASSVVAELIGTDTQYF.

The CDR3 DNA reads as TGTGCCAGCAGACATAGGGGCCACCAGCCCTACAATGAGCAGTTCTTC. Amino acids: CASRHRGHQPYNEQFF. The genes are TRBV28 and TRBJ2-1; TRBD1 is a possible D gene (5 bases). Germline assignment: CDR1 MDHEN and CDR2 SYDVKM. The CDR3 sequence is 16 residues long. Deletions cut 6 bases from V and 2 bases from J, with 17 bases between.

This clone has just one count. V is TRBV10-3 and J is TRBJ2-7, with D perhaps matching TRBD1 (5 bases). The V end was cut by 8 bases, the J end by 1 base, with 15 bases between. Germline V gene sequence: CDR1 ENHRY, CDR2 SYGVKD. The CDR3 is 14 residues long. CDR3 in DNA: TGTGCCATCGGGGTCAGGGAAAATTCCTACGAGCAGTACTTC. Translating it yields CAIGVRENSYEQYF.

V and J are TRBV10-3 and TRBJ1-1; D unclear. The CDR3 has 13 amino acids. V was pared by 2 bases and J by 3 bases, with 7 bases between. CDR1 is ENHRY, CDR2 SYGVKD, per germline. CDR3 nucleotide sequence: TGTGCCATCAGTGAGAGTCACGACACTGAAGCTTTCTTT. This translates into CAISESHDTEAFF.

The genes are TRBV9 and TRBJ2-7; D is unclear. The length of the CDR3 is 17 residues. The ends were cut back, 0 bases at V and 0 bases at J, with 16 bases in the middle. Germline CDR1 and CDR2: SGDLS and YYNGEE. CDR3 sequence reads: CASSVVGTDPYSYEQYF. In DNA, the CDR3 is TGTGCCAGCAGCGTAGTTGGTACGGACCCATACTCCTACGAGCAGTACTTC.

This clone came up once. V is TRBV7-2 and J is TRBJ1-3, with D hard to call. Trimming cost V 3 bases and J 0 bases, with 9 bases left between them. The germline gives CDR1 SGHTA, CDR2 FQGNSA. The CDR3 consists of 15 residues. The CDR3 here is CASSFKVSSGNTIYF. The CDR3 DNA reads as TGTGCCAGCAGCTTTAAGGTCTCCTCTGGAAACACCATATATTTT.

J is TRBJ1-2 and V is TRBV6-6; TRBD1 agrees at 7 bases. The length of the CDR3 is 14 residues. Germline V gene sequence: CDR1 MNHNY, CDR2 SVGAGI (reference sequence). Germline trimming cut 6 bases from V and 8 bases from J; bases unmatched to any gene: 12. Here the CDR3 reads CASRLPGDSLGYTF. The DNA of the CDR3 is TGTGCCAGCAGGCTACCAGGGGACAGCCTCGGCTACACCTTC.

The chain employs TRBV12-5 and TRBJ2-1; 9 bases match TRBD1. V shed 1 base and J 4 bases; nucleotides not matched to a gene: 11. In germline, CDR1 is LGHNT, CDR2 FRNRAP. The CDR3 has 18 residues. CDR3 coding DNA: TGTGCTAGTGGTTTGGGGGGCACGGGACAGGGAAAATACAATGAGCAGTTCTTC. Its translation: CASGLGGTGQGKYNEQFF.

The chain combines TRBV5-1 with TRBJ1-6; 7 nucleotides match TRBD1. This CDR3 is built from 17 residues. J was trimmed by 4 bases and V by 2 bases; bases with no gene match: 9. Germline lookup yields CDR1 SGHRS and CDR2 YFSETQ. CDR3 DNA sequence: TGCGCCAGCAGCTTTCTCCCTACAGGGGATTATAATTCACCCCTCCACTTT. Translation: CASSFLPTGDYNSPLHF.

This chain connects TRBV2 to TRBJ2-4, with 7 bases identical to TRBD1. Germline loops: CDR1 SNHLY, CDR2 FYNNEI. The CDR3 loop spans 18 amino acids. Losses at the gene ends were 3 bases for V and 0 bases for J; bases not matched to a gene: 11. DNA of the CDR3: TGTGCCAGCAGTGAGAGGGGGCTGGCCTCTTTAGCCAAAAACATTCAGTACTTC. This codes for CASSERGLASLAKNIQYF.

This clone occurred once. The chain joins TRBV21-1 to TRBJ1-1. TRBV21-1 represents a pseudogene. This CDR3 has 10 amino acids. CDR3 nucleotide sequence: TGTGCCAGCATTCGGCGGGGCGCTTTCTTT. Its translation is CASIRRGAFF.

The genes are TRBV19 and TRBJ2-5; possibly TRBD1 for D (5 bases). The CDR3 spans 14 residues. Germline assignment: CDR1 LNHDA and CDR2 SQIVND (reference sequence). V shed 5 bases and J shed 2 bases, with 12 bases lying between them. The chain's CDR3 is CASSVNRFQETQYF. CDR3 DNA sequence: TGTGCCAGTAGTGTGAACAGGTTTCAAGAGACCCAGTACTTC.

The chain employs TRBV7-9 and TRBJ2-1; D remains unclear. The ends were cut back, 2 bases at V and 10 bases at J, with 6 bases in the middle. This CDR3 spans 11 amino acids. In germline, CDR1 is SEHNR, CDR2 FQNEAQ (reference sequence). The CDR3 spells CASSLLGEQFF. CDR3 nucleotide sequence: TGTGCCAGCAGCTTACTGGGCGAGCAGTTCTTC.

Only a few counts were recorded for this clone. V and J are TRBV5-1 and TRBJ2-5, with 7 bases that match TRBD2. With the DNA end fitting TRBJ2-7 better, the J assignment may be wrong. This CDR3 is 16 amino acids long. Germline CDR1 is SGHRS and CDR2 is YFSETQ. This CDR3 reads CASSLEPSGLTYEQYF. The DNA of the CDR3 is TGCGCCAGCAGCTTGGAGCCTAGCGGACTAACCTACGAGCAGTACTTC.

The chain combines TRBV15 with TRBJ2-3; D remains unclear. CDR1 is LNHNV and CDR2 is YYDKDF in the germline V gene (reference sequence). The V end was cut by 3 bases, the J end by 2 bases, with 9 bases between. The CDR3 consists of 14 residues. Here the CDR3 reads CATSRVGLTDTQYF. The CDR3 DNA sequence: TGTGCCACCAGCAGGGTGGGTCTCACAGATACGCAGTATTTT.

Here the CDR3 reads CASSQTAGADTEAFF. The CDR3 nucleotides are TGCGCCAGCAGCCAGACAGCCGGGGCCGACACTGAAGCTTTCTTT. This sequence joins TRBV5-1 and TRBJ1-1, with D possibly TRBD1 on 5 matching bases. The CDR3 has 15 amino acids. Germline V gene data show CDR1 as SGHRS and CDR2 as YFSETQ. The germline V and J ends were trimmed by 4 bases and 3 bases, with 16 bases remaining between them.

This chain connects TRBV5-1 to TRBJ2-2; 7 bases agree with TRBD2. This CDR3 spans 16 amino acids. Losses at the gene ends were 1 base for V and 4 bases for J; bases not matched to a gene: 7. The germline CDR1 and CDR2 sequences are SGHRS and YFSETQ. CDR3 coding DNA: TGCGCCAGCAGCTTGAGAGCGGGAAAACCCACCGGGGAGCTGTTTTTT. Encoded protein: CASSLRAGKPTGELFF.

CDR3 nucleotide sequence: TGTGCTAGTGGTTTGAGTAGCGGGAGGGATGAGCAGTTCTTC. Translation: CASGLSSGRDEQFF. The chain links TRBV12-5 to TRBJ2-1; TRBD2 aligns across 11 bases. The CDR3 has 14 amino acids. CDR1 LGHNT and CDR2 FRNRAP come from the germline V gene. Unmatched junction bases numbered 2, after V lost 2 bases and J lost 8 bases.

The V gene is TRBV2, the J gene TRBJ2-7; tentatively, D is TRBD1 (6 bases). V was shortened by 7 bases and J by 5 bases, with 15 bases between the two germline ends. Germline loops: CDR1 SNHLY, CDR2 FYNNEI. The CDR3 contains 13 residues. In DNA form, the CDR3 reads TGTGCCAGCATCCGACAGGCTCTCCACGAGCAGTACTTC. Translating gives CASIRQALHEQYF.

Only one count was recorded for this clone. This chain joins TRBV10-1 and TRBJ2-3, with 8 bases aligning to TRBD2. Losses at the gene ends were 5 bases for V and 10 bases for J; bases not matched to a gene: 14. CDR1 WNHNN and CDR2 SYGVQD come from the germline V gene (reference sequence). The CDR3 totals 15 residues. The CDR3 is CASSIQRGSGSPQYF. CDR3 DNA sequence: TGCGCCAGCAGTATCCAGCGGGGGTCGGGATCTCCGCAGTATTTT.

This clone showed up just once. This chain links TRBV6-1 with TRBJ1-1, with 9 positions matching TRBD1. Looked up from germline, CDR1 is MNHNS and CDR2 is SASEGT. Unmatched junction bases numbered 10, after V lost 4 bases and J lost 7 bases. The CDR3 extends over 15 amino acids. CDR3 amino acids: CASSVQSTGGNEAFF. The CDR3 region has the DNA TGTGCCAGCAGTGTACAATCCACAGGGGGCAATGAAGCTTTCTTT.

The J gene is TRBJ1-1, the V gene TRBV19; D is perhaps TRBD1 (6 bases). CDR3 length equals 14 residues. The V and J ends lost 4 bases and 2 bases respectively, with 11 bases between them. Germline V lookup: CDR1 LNHDA, CDR2 SQIVND (reference sequence). DNA for the CDR3: TGTGCCAGTAGTAATAGGGGGAGAAACACTGAAGCTTTCTTT. As protein: CASSNRGRNTEAFF.

The rearrangement joins TRBV2 to TRBJ2-7; possible D gene TRBD2, 6 bases. The V gene's germline CDR1 is SNHLY and CDR2 FYNNEI. Trimming removed 5 bases from V and 0 bases from J, with 14 bases in between. CDR3 length: 15 amino acids. CDR3 sequence: CASSKVGGNSYEQYF. The CDR3 bases are TGTGCCAGCAGTAAGGTGGGAGGTAACTCCTACGAGCAGTACTTC.

Only a few counts were recorded for this clone. The chain links TRBV25-1 to TRBJ1-1, with 9 nucleotides matching TRBD1. Germline CDR1 MGHDK, CDR2 SYGVNS. Losses at the gene ends were 8 bases for V and 3 bases for J; bases not matched to a gene: 7. This CDR3 region has 14 residues. The CDR3 DNA sequence: TGTGCCAGCGGTTCCGGGACAGGGCACACTGAAGCTTTCTTT. Encoded protein: CASGSGTGHTEAFF.

The chain employs TRBV11-2 and TRBJ2-7; TRBD2 might be the D (6 bases). Germline-derived CDR1 and CDR2 are SGHAT and FQNNGV. V was trimmed by 6 bases and J by 6 bases, leaving 21 bases between them. The CDR3 runs 15 residues. The CDR3 DNA reads TGTGCCAGCAGAAAGGCCGGGGGAAACGTTAGCGAGCAGTACTTC. Translating it yields CASRKAGGNVSEQYF.